This T cell receptor (beta chain) was captured in a study of T cells in Graves' hyperthyroidism and ophthalmopathy. As for the study in general: Initial diagnosis, before any treatment, was when peripheral blood was collected.

Uncontrolled infection, other autoimmune disease, pregnancy or lactation barred patients from enrollment. The PBMCs studied were ones that came from roughly 11 ml fresh peripheral blood. Concerning this clonotype: As yet, its antigen is unknown.

Using RNA transcripts as the source, TCR beta CDR3 regions were amplified. RT-PCR in the first round (using the HTBI primer set) targeted the TCR CDR3. TCRdb redid the calling of the multiplex PCR reads with MiXCR, one entry per CDR3 protein. The table includes around 610,000 distinct CDR3 sequences, roughly 15% detected once. The study, taken as a whole, reports: Most thyroid-expanded clonotypes above 0.001 were also found in blood.

V lost 4 bases, J lost 7 bases, and 8 bases lay in between. This CDR3 contains 12 residues. Germline values: CDR1 SGHAT, CDR2 FQNNGV. Sequencing used blood. This sequence originates from a woman between 40 and 50 years old with Graves' ophthalmopathy. This sequence joins TRBV11-2 and TRBJ2-1; no definite D call. Here the CDR3 DNA reads TGTGCCAGCAGCTCAAGATGGAATGAGCAGTTCTTC. Translating gives CASSSRWNEQFF.